The clone carrying this TCR beta chain was recorded a few times. Its cognate antigen is unknown. Sequencing targeted expressed TCRB transcripts, as all isolated RNA had been reverse transcribed. Sequencing used immunoSEQ multiplex PCR; TCRdb keeps in-frame clones, though not all of them. The repertoire holds roughly 450,000 clones, with roughly 13% as singletons. This record belongs to a study of beta chain features in type 1 diabetes. Turning to the study itself: Some 110,000,000 sorted cells were examined across all samples.

Study-wide results and caveats: VDJ junctions from type 1 diabetes patients carried fewer insertions and larger deletions.

Sequencing was carried out using naive CD4+ T cells from blood. The source is a man aged 25-45 years in good health.

The CDR3 nucleotides read TGTGCCAGCAGCCAAGATATAGGGGCCCCGAACACTGAAGCTTTCTTT. As protein: CASSQDIGAPNTEAFF. This chain joins TRBV4-2 and TRBJ1-1; the D gene is possibly TRBD1 (5 bases). The CDR3 totals 16 residues. Trimming removed 0 bases at V and 1 base at J, with 12 bases between. The germline CDR1 and CDR2 sequences are LGHNA and YNFKEQ.